This is a list of T cell receptor beta chains from one sample in a study of blood T cell repertoires in COVID-19. TCRdb's copy holds only in-frame clones and misses some; the assay was immunoSEQ multiplex PCR. The sample records some 150,000 clones, 87% being singletons. Sequencing used peripheral blood. The receptors here all came from a man in his fifties or sixties with active COVID-19. CDR3s include the opening cysteine and the closing phenylalanine or tryptophan. Each record gives: D gene, V gene, J gene, CDR3 protein, CDR3 DNA. D genes are given only for firm matches.

D gene: .; V gene: TRBV11-2; J gene: TRBJ2-1; CDR3 protein: CASSSLDRSYNEQFF; CDR3 DNA: TGTGCCAGCAGCTCATTGGACAGATCCTACAATGAGCAGTTCTTC
D gene: .; V gene: TRBV18; J gene: TRBJ1-1; CDR3 protein: CASPPGGQVGTEAFF; CDR3 DNA: TGTGCCAGCCCCCCGGGGGGCCAAGTGGGGACTGAAGCTTTCTTT
D gene: TRBD1; V gene: TRBV4-2; J gene: TRBJ2-3; CDR3 protein: CASTGTGGITSTDTQYF; CDR3 DNA: TGTGCCAGCACTGGCACAGGGGGAATAACATCCACAGATACGCAGTATTTT
D gene: .; V gene: TRBV9; J gene: TRBJ2-7; CDR3 protein: CASSTGTGYEQYF; CDR3 DNA: TGTGCCAGCAGCACCGGGACTGGATACGAGCAGTACTTC
D gene: TRBD1; V gene: TRBV3-1/TRBV3-2; J gene: TRBJ1-3; CDR3 protein: CASSQGDSHSGNTIYF; CDR3 DNA: TGTGCCAGCAGCCAAGGGGACAGCCACTCTGGAAACACCATATATTTT
D gene: .; V gene: TRBV1; J gene: TRBJ1-6; CDR3 protein: CTSSQNRYTTGRESPLHF; CDR3 DNA: TGCACCAGCAGCCAAAACCGTTATACGACAGGGCGGGAATCACCCCTCCACTTT
D gene: .; V gene: TRBV12-3/TRBV12-4; J gene: TRBJ2-7; CDR3 protein: CASSSKAGYEQYF; CDR3 DNA: TGTGCCAGCAGTTCCAAGGCGGGCTACGAGCAGTACTTC
D gene: .; V gene: TRBV6-5; J gene: TRBJ1-6; CDR3 protein: CASSYMGSNSPLHF; CDR3 DNA: TGTGCCAGCAGTTACATGGGGAGCAATTCACCCCTCCACTTT
D gene: TRBD1; V gene: TRBV4-2; J gene: TRBJ2-3; CDR3 protein: CASSQTGATDTQYF; CDR3 DNA: TGTGCCAGCAGCCAGACAGGGGCCACAGATACGCAGTATTTT
D gene: TRBD2; V gene: TRBV4-2; J gene: TRBJ2-1; CDR3 protein: CASSQEALKRGGLNEQFF; CDR3 DNA: TGTGCCAGCAGCCAAGAGGCCTTAAAGCGGGGGGGCCTGAATGAGCAGTTCTTC
D gene: .; V gene: TRBV5-6; J gene: TRBJ1-6; CDR3 protein: CASSAGHPATLHF; CDR3 DNA: TGTGCCAGCAGCGCAGGACACCCCGCGACCCTCCACTTT
D gene: TRBD1; V gene: TRBV27; J gene: TRBJ1-6; CDR3 protein: CASSLKGQGDSPLHF; CDR3 DNA: TGTGCCAGCAGTTTAAAGGGACAGGGAGATTCACCCCTCCACTTT
D gene: .; V gene: TRBV4-2; J gene: TRBJ2-2; CDR3 protein: CASSQDQTSTGELFF; CDR3 DNA: TGTGCCAGCAGCCAAGATCAGACTAGCACCGGGGAGCTGTTTTTT
D gene: .; V gene: TRBV21-1; J gene: TRBJ1-6; CDR3 protein: CASSESVGRRNSPLHF; CDR3 DNA: TGTGCCAGCAGCGAGAGCGTTGGGAGAAGAAATTCACCCCTCCACTTT
D gene: .; V gene: TRBV20-1; J gene: TRBJ1-1; CDR3 protein: CSAREKTEAFF; CDR3 DNA: TGCAGTGCTAGGGAGAAGACTGAAGCTTTCTTT